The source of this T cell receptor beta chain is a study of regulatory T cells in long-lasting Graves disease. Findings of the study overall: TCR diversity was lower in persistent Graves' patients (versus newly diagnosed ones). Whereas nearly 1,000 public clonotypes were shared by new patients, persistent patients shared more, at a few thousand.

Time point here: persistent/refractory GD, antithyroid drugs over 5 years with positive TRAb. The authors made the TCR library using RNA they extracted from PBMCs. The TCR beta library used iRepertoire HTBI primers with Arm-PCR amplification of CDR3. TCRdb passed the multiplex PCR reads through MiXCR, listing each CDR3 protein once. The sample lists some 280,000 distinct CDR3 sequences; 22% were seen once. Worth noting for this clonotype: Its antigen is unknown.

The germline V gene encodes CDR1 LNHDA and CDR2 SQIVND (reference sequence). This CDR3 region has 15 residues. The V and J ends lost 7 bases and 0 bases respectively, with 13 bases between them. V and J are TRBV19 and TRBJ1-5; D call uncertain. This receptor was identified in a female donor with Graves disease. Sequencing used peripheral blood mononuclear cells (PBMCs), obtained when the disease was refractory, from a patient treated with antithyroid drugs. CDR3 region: CASTSSDGSNQPQHF. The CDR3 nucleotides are TGTGCCAGTACCTCCTCGGACGGTAGCAATCAGCCCCAGCATTTT.